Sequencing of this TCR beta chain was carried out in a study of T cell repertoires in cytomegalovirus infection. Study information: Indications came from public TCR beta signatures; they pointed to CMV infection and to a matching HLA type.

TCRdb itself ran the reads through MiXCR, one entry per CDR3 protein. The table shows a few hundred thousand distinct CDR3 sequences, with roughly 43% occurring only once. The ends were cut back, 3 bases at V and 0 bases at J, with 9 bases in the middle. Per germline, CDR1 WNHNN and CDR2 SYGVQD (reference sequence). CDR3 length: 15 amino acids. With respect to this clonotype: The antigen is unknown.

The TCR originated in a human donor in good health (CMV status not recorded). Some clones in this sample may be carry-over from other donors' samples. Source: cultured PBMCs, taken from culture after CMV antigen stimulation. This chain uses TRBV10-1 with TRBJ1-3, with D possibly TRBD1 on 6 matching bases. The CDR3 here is CASSDWTVSGNTIYF. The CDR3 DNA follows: TGCGCCAGCAGTGACTGGACAGTCTCTGGAAACACCATATATTTT.